This entry lists 29 T cell receptor beta chains sequenced from one sample in a study of T cell clonality in common variable immunodeficiency. The data were produced by immunoSEQ multiplex PCR, yet TCRdb's version contains in-frame clones alone and is incomplete. This sample comprises fewer than 75,000 clones, none seen once only. Material for sequencing was peripheral blood mononuclear cells. Every receptor here comes from a person aged 18 to 70 in good health.

Ten or more counts support this clone. Coverage ceases 3 residues before the CDR3 finishes, and the germline J gene fills in the end. J is TRBJ2-7 and V is TRBV5-6; the D call may be TRBD1 or TRBD2 (7 bases each). The CDR3 sequence is 15 residues long. The germline V gene has CDR1 SGHDT and CDR2 YYEEEE. The V end was cut by 4 bases, the J end by 0 bases, with 14 bases between. The CDR3: CASSDDREGSYEQYF. CDR3 DNA, as far as it was read: TGTGCCAGCAGCGACGACAGGGAGGGCTCCTACGAG.

This clone was picked up many times. The CDR3 is cut off 3 residues early in the read; its end comes from the germline J gene. The rearrangement links TRBV5-4 to TRBJ1-1, with D uncertain. The CDR3 is 11 residues long. Germline values: CDR1 SGHNT, CDR2 YYREEE (reference sequence). CDR3 DNA (partial): TGTGCCAGCAGCGATCTCAAGCAA. Translating it yields CASSDLKQ. The entire CDR3 is CASSDLKQAFF.

This clone occurred many times. The read comes to an end 3 residues before the CDR3 does, leaving the germline J gene to fill in the end. The chain combines TRBV5-4 with TRBJ2-3, with D possibly TRBD2 on 6 matching bases. Trimming shortened V by 5 bases and J by 2 bases, and 15 bases separated the two germline ends. This CDR3 has 15 amino acids. The germline CDR1 and CDR2 sequences are SGHNT and YYREEE (reference sequence). The part of the CDR3 DNA that was read is TGTGCCAGCAGAGCCGGGACTCAACCCACAGATACG. The encoded protein is CASRAGTQPTDT. The whole CDR3 region reads CASRAGTQPTDTQYF.

The sample holds a few counts of this clone. The CDR3 end falls 3 residues outside the read, so it is completed with the germline J gene. The chain couples TRBV18 to TRBJ2-7; TRBD1 aligns across 7 bases. V shed 3 bases, J shed 0 bases, and the junction held 5 bases outside the gene matches. The V gene's germline CDR1 is KGHSH and CDR2 LQKENI. This CDR3 has 15 amino acids. This CDR3 reads CASSPGQDGSYEQYF. Incomplete CDR3 DNA: TGTGCCAGCTCACCCGGACAGGACGGCTCCTACGAG. Full variable domain (remainder filled in from reference TRBV18 and TRBJ2-7): NAGVMQNPRHLVRRRGQEARLRCSPMKGHSHVYWYRQLPEEGLKFMVYLQKENIIDESGMPKERFSAEFPKEGPSILRIQQVVRGDSAAYFCASSPGQDGSYEQYFGPGTRLTVT.

This clone occurred many times. At one end, the junction sequence differs from germline, possibly due to a read error. The read falls 3 residues short of the CDR3 end, and the missing part is taken from the germline J gene. The gene calls are TRBV10-3 and TRBJ2-7; TRBD1 agrees at 7 bases. The germline CDR1 and CDR2 sequences are ENHRY and SYGVKD. The CDR3 runs to 13 residues. CDR3 bases read: TGTGCCATCGGTGAGGGGGCTACCTACGAG. Amino acids: CAIGEGATYE. Given in full, the CDR3 is CAIGEGATYEQYF.

This clone was observed a handful of times. Read sequence stops 3 residues before the CDR3 end, and the germline J gene provides the missing end. V gene TRBV7-8 combines with J gene TRBJ1-6, with D possibly matching TRBD1 (5 bases). The V end lost 2 bases, the J end lost 9 bases, and 8 bases lay between the germline ends. The CDR3 extends over 13 amino acids. Germline assignment: CDR1 SGHVS and CDR2 FQNEAQ. CDR3 bases read: TGTGCCAGCAGCTTACAGGGCGGTTCACCC. This sequence encodes CASSLQGGSP. The full-length CDR3 reads as CASSLQGGSPLHF.

Many counts were recorded for this clone. The DNA read from the CDR3 is TGCGCCAGCAGCTTGGTGCGGGGTCCCTCCTACGAG. Translation: CASSLVRGPSYE. The full CDR3 protein reads CASSLVRGPSYEQYF. This rearrangement joins TRBV5-1 to TRBJ2-7, with D perhaps matching TRBD2 (6 bases). The missing CDR3 end, 3 residues past where the read stops, is filled in from the germline J gene. The CDR3 sequence is 15 residues long. Germline V lookup: CDR1 SGHRS, CDR2 YFSETQ. V was pared by 0 bases and J by 0 bases, with 10 bases between.

This clone was detected ten times or more. The observed sequence ends 3 residues before the CDR3 terminus, with the missing tail filled in from the germline J gene. This sequence joins TRBV5-6 and TRBJ1-1, with D perhaps matching TRBD1 (6 bases). CDR3 length: 15 amino acids. CDR1 and CDR2 (germline): SGHDT, YYEEEE. V dropped 1 base and J dropped 1 base, with 11 bases sitting between them. The part of the CDR3 DNA that was read is TGTGCCAGCAGCTTGTTCAGGACAGAGAACACTGAA. Its protein is CASSLFRTENTE. The whole CDR3 sequence is CASSLFRTENTEAFF.

This clone was counted many times. The read gets to within 3 residues of the CDR3 end, and the germline J gene fills in the rest. J is TRBJ2-3 and V is TRBV5-1; 11 positions agree with TRBD2. There are 14 residues in the CDR3. In germline, CDR1 is SGHRS, CDR2 YFSETQ. The V gene end was trimmed by 6 bases and the J gene end by 6 bases; junction bases not matched to a gene: 6. CDR3 DNA, as far as it was read: TGCGCCAGCATCTCAGGACTAGCGGGCGATACG. Residues: CASISGLAGDT. The whole CDR3 sequence reads CASISGLAGDTQYF.

This clone appeared many times. The CDR3 end falls 3 residues outside the read, so it is completed with the germline J gene. The rearrangement joins TRBV2 to TRBJ2-3; D gene uncertain. Germline V CDR1 and CDR2: SNHLY, FYNNEI. This CDR3 contains 12 residues. The CDR3 here is CASSEMAATQYF. The covered CDR3 bases are TGTGCCAGCAGTGAGATGGCTGCCACG.

This clone was seen ten or more times. The CDR3 extends 3 residues past the end of the read, so its final part is completed from the germline J gene. This rearrangement joins TRBV27 to TRBJ1-2, with 7 bases matching TRBD1. With V trimmed by 3 bases and J by 5 bases, 6 bases remained unmatched. Germline CDR1 MNHEY, CDR2 SMNVEV (reference sequence). The CDR3 contains 14 residues. Here the CDR3 reads CASSFTGARYGYTF. The part of the CDR3 DNA that was read is TGTGCCAGCAGTTTTACAGGGGCCAGGTATGGC.

Many counts were recorded for this clone. The CDR3 goes on 3 residues after the read ends, and that part is filled in from the germline J gene. Other DNA variants within this sample encode the same CDR3. The rearrangement links TRBV20-1 to TRBJ2-7, with 11 bases identical to TRBD1. The CDR3 is 13 amino acids. V was clipped by 6 bases and J by 3 bases; unmatched bases: 4. CDR1 and CDR2 from the germline V gene are DFQATT and SNEGSKA (reference sequence). The sequenced CDR3 bases are TGCAGTGCCCGCGGGACAGGGGGCTACGAG. It encodes CSARGTGGYE. The full CDR3 reads CSARGTGGYEQYF.

This clone was recorded at least ten times. The read ends 3 residues before the CDR3 terminus; that terminus is restored from the germline J gene. The chain uses TRBV2 and TRBJ1-2; TRBD1 aligns across 11 bases. V lost 6 bases and J lost 7; bases outside the gene matches: 4. Germline assignment: CDR1 SNHLY and CDR2 FYNNEI. This CDR3 has 13 residues. The covered CDR3 bases are TGTGCCAGCAGCCGGACAGGGGGCAGTGGC. Translating gives CASSRTGGSG. The entire CDR3 is CASSRTGGSGYTF.

In its sample, this clone was seen many times. The DNA ends 3 residues before the CDR3 does, and the rest of the CDR3 is filled in from the germline J gene. The chain is built from TRBV2 and TRBJ2-1, with D perhaps matching TRBD2 (5 bases). The V end was cut by 4 bases, the J end by 7 bases, with 11 bases between. Germline V CDR1 and CDR2: SNHLY, FYNNEI. The CDR3 contains 13 residues. The sequenced CDR3 bases are TGTGCCAGCAGTGGTGACTACAAAAATGAG. Amino acid sequence: CASSGDYKNE. The full-length CDR3 reads as CASSGDYKNEQFF. The whole variable domain, remainder taken from reference TRBV2 and TRBJ2-1, is EPEVTQTPSHQVTQMGQEVILRCVPISNHLYFYWYRQILGQKVEFLVSFYNNEISEKSEIFDDQFSVERPDGSNFTLKIRSTKLEDSAMYFCASSGDYKNEQFFGPGTRLTVL.

This clone was counted at least ten times. Coverage ceases 3 residues before the CDR3 finishes, and the germline J gene fills in the end. The genes are TRBV5-1 and TRBJ1-5, with 8 bases lining up with TRBD1. Germline trimming cut 5 bases from V and 0 bases from J; bases unmatched to any gene: 10. Germline V gives CDR1 SGHRS, CDR2 YFSETQ. The CDR3 covers 17 residues. Partial CDR3 DNA: TGCGCCAGCAGTCCCGGGACAGGAGATTATAGCAATCAGCCC. It encodes CASSPGTGDYSNQP. The full CDR3 is CASSPGTGDYSNQPQHF. Looking up the rest from reference TRBV5-1 and TRBJ1-5 gives the full variable domain: KAGVTQTPRYLIKTRGQQVTLSCSPISGHRSVSWYQQTPGQGLQFLFEYFSETQRNKGNFPGRFSGRQFSNSRSEMNVSTLELGDSALYLCASSPGTGDYSNQPQHFGDGTRLSIL.

This clone occurred many times. The read terminates 3 residues before the CDR3 end, so the remaining end is supplied by the germline J gene. This sequence joins TRBV28 and TRBJ2-7; TRBD1 is a possible D gene (6 bases). The CDR3 consists of 14 residues. V lost 5 bases to trimming and J lost 1 base, with 12 bases between them. In germline, CDR1 is MDHEN, CDR2 SYDVKM. The sequenced CDR3 bases are TGTGCCAGCAGTATCCGGGACAAGTCCTACGAG. Residues: CASSIRDKSYE. The whole CDR3 protein reads CASSIRDKSYEQYF.

This clone was found many times. The CDR3 goes on 3 residues after the read ends, and that part is filled in from the germline J gene. This sample includes further DNA sequences coding for the same CDR3. This sequence joins TRBV7-2 and TRBJ1-5; D unresolved. The V end lost 4 bases, the J end lost 4 bases, and 11 bases lay between the germline ends. The V gene's germline CDR1 is SGHTA and CDR2 FQGNSA. There are 14 residues in the CDR3. The CDR3 protein is CASSSQASNQPQHF. Incomplete CDR3 DNA: TGTGCCAGCAGCTCTCAGGCCTCTAATCAGCCC.

This clone was observed at least ten times. The read gets to within 3 residues of the CDR3 end, and the germline J gene fills in the rest. The chain links TRBV7-9 to TRBJ2-2; 9 bases are shared with TRBD1. Germline V gene data show CDR1 as SEHNR and CDR2 as FQNEAQ (reference sequence). CDR3 length equals 15 residues. The trim removed 5 bases at V and 2 bases at J, leaving 3 bases unmatched. The sequenced part of the CDR3 DNA is TGTGCCAGCAGCGCGGGACAGGGTAACACCGGGGAG. It codes for CASSAGQGNTGE. The whole CDR3 sequence reads CASSAGQGNTGELFF.

This clone was observed many times. The CDR3 end lies 3 residues beyond the end of the read and is filled in from the germline J gene. The rearrangement uses TRBV19 and TRBJ2-5, with 8 bases matching TRBD1. Germline loops: CDR1 LNHDA, CDR2 SQIVND (reference sequence). This CDR3 spans 14 amino acids. The ends lost 4 bases at V and 2 bases at J; junction bases unmatched: 3. CDR3 residues: CASSNRGYQETQYF. The sequenced CDR3 bases are TGTGCCAGTAGTAACAGGGGGTATCAAGAGACC. The whole variable domain, filled in from reference TRBV19 and TRBJ2-5, reads DGGITQSPKYLFRKEGQNVTLSCEQNLNHDAMYWYRQDPGQGLRLIYYSQIVNDFQKGDIAEGYSVSREKKESFPLTVTSAQKNPTAFYLCASSNRGYQETQYFGPGTRLLVL.

This clone was detected a few times. The read comes to an end 3 residues before the CDR3 does, leaving the germline J gene to fill in the end. The chain has TRBV27 and TRBJ2-5, with D possibly matching TRBD1 (6 bases). Germline CDR1 and CDR2: MNHEY and SMNVEV (reference sequence). The V end was cut by 3 bases, the J end by 1 base, with 12 bases between. The CDR3 totals 15 residues. Partial CDR3 DNA: TGTGCCAGCAGTTTGGCAGGGGTGGGCCAAGAGACC. Its translation: CASSLAGVGQET. The whole CDR3 sequence reads CASSLAGVGQETQYF.

This clone was recorded many times. The DNA ends 3 residues before the CDR3 does, and the rest of the CDR3 is filled in from the germline J gene. The chain links TRBV20-1 to TRBJ1-1, with D possibly being TRBD1 (5 bases). Germline lookup yields CDR1 DFQATT and CDR2 SNEGSKA (reference sequence). The germline V and J ends were trimmed by 2 bases and 1 base, with 14 bases remaining between them. This CDR3 is 15 amino acids long. CDR3 region: CSARKRGSGNTEAFF. The sequenced part of the CDR3 DNA is TGCAGTGCTAGAAAGAGGGGCAGTGGGAACACTGAA.

This clone has at least ten counts. From the germline J gene comes the end of the CDR3, since the read stops 3 residues before it. The rearrangement links TRBV29-1 to TRBJ2-5; 12 bases line up with TRBD1. With V trimmed by 6 bases and J by 2 bases, 13 bases remained unmatched. Germline V gene sequence: CDR1 SQVTM, CDR2 ANQGSEA. This CDR3 comprises 17 residues. The CDR3 spells CSVTGTGGERVQETQYF. The part of the CDR3 DNA that was read is TGCAGCGTAACCGGGACAGGGGGCGAGAGGGTACAAGAGACC. The whole variable domain, filled in from reference TRBV29-1 and TRBJ2-5, reads SAVISQKPSRDICQRGTSLTIQCQVDSQVTMMFWYRQQPGQSLTLIATANQGSEATYESGFVIDKFPISRPNLTFSTLTVSNMSPEDSSIYLCSVTGTGGERVQETQYFGPGTRLLVL.

Ten or more counts support this clone. The missing CDR3 end, 3 residues past where the read stops, is filled in from the germline J gene. The chain uses TRBV7-6 and TRBJ2-5, with D possibly TRBD2 on 7 matching bases. This CDR3 is 15 amino acids long. Trimming took off 5 bases at V and 5 bases at J, with 18 bases between the two ends. CDR1 is SGHVS and CDR2 is FNYEAQ in the germline V gene. The CDR3 DNA, read in part, is TGTGCCAGCAGCCCCTTGGGGGGGGGCGTGGAGACC. This codes for CASSPLGGGVET. The complete CDR3 reads CASSPLGGGVETQYF.

The table lists this clone with many counts. The sequence runs out 3 residues before the end of the CDR3; the remainder is reconstructed from the germline J gene. The V and J genes are TRBV20-1 and TRBJ2-7; 11 nucleotides agree with TRBD1. The CDR3 has 14 residues. Trimming cost V 1 base and J 3 bases; bases outside gene matches: 2. Germline V gene lookup returns CDR1 DFQATT and CDR2 SNEGSKA (reference sequence). CDR3 in amino acids: CSARGDRGIYEQYF. The covered CDR3 bases are TGCAGTGCTAGAGGGGACAGGGGGATCTACGAG.

Ten or more counts support this clone. Incomplete CDR3 DNA: TGTGCCTGGCAGAAGGGTTACCACAGAGAGACAACTAATGAAAAA. Its protein product is CAWQKGYHRETTNEK. The full CDR3 protein reads CAWQKGYHRETTNEKLFF. The chain links TRBV30 to TRBJ1-4; D unresolved. The read finishes 3 residues shy of the CDR3 end, and the germline J gene is used to complete it. The CDR3 is 18 residues long. CDR1 is GTSNPN and CDR2 is SVGIG in the germline V gene (reference sequence). The V end was cut by 5 bases, the J end by 0 bases, with 22 bases between.

This clone has at least ten counts. Read data end 3 residues before the CDR3 end; the end is taken from the germline J gene. The genes are TRBV2 and TRBJ2-1; 7 bases fit TRBD2. V lost 3 bases and J lost 1; bases outside the gene matches: 9. From germline, CDR1 is SNHLY and CDR2 FYNNEI. This CDR3 is 17 amino acids long. The CDR3 spells CASSDGGRGGSYNEQFF. Incomplete CDR3 DNA: TGTGCCAGCAGTGATGGAGGGAGGGGAGGATCCTACAATGAG.

This clone was recorded at least ten times. The read comes to an end 3 residues before the CDR3 does, leaving the germline J gene to fill in the end. The V and J genes are TRBV18 and TRBJ1-1, with 7 bases fitting TRBD1. This CDR3 spans 13 amino acids. Per the germline V gene, CDR1 is KGHSH and CDR2 is LQKENI. The part of the CDR3 DNA that was read is TGTGCCAGCTCACCAGGTGGAGGGGGCGTT. This gives the protein CASSPGGGGV. In full, the CDR3 reads CASSPGGGGVAFF.

This clone came up many times. The missing CDR3 end, 3 residues past where the read stops, is filled in from the germline J gene. This rearrangement joins TRBV2 to TRBJ1-4, with D unresolved. The CDR3 is made up of 15 amino acids. Deletions cut 2 bases from V and 4 bases from J, with 11 bases between. Germline assignment: CDR1 SNHLY and CDR2 FYNNEI. The sequenced CDR3 bases are TGTGCCAGCAGTGAACGCTCGGGGATTAATGAAAAA. Encoded protein: CASSERSGINEK. The entire CDR3 is CASSERSGINEKLFF.

This clone occurred many times. The read ends 3 residues shy of where the CDR3 ends; the end is completed using the germline J gene. The genes are TRBV5-1 and TRBJ2-5, with 7 bases lining up with TRBD2. Per the germline V gene, CDR1 is SGHRS and CDR2 is YFSETQ. Trimming removed 4 bases from V and 1 base from J; junction bases left unmatched: 1. The CDR3 length is 13 residues. The sequenced part of the CDR3 DNA is TGCGCCAGCAGCGGGGGGGGCCAAGAGACC. As protein: CASSGGGQET. The whole CDR3 is CASSGGGQETQYF.